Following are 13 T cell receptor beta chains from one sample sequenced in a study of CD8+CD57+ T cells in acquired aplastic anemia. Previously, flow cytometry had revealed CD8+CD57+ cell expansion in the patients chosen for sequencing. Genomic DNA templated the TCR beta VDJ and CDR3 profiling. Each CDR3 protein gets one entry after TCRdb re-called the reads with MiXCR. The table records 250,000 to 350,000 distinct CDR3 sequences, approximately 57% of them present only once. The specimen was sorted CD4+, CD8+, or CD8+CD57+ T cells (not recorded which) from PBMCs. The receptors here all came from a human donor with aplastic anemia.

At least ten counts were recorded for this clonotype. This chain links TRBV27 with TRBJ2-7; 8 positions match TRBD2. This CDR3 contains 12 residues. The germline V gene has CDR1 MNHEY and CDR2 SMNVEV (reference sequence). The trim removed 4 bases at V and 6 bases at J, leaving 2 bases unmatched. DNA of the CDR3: TGTGCCAGCAGTTCGAGCGGGAGCGAGCAGTACTTC. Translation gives CASSSSGSEQYF.

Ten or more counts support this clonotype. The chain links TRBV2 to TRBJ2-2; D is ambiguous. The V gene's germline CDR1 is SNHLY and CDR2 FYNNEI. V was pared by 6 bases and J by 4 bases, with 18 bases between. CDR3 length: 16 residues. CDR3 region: CASRISRKAGTGELFF. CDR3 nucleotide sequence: TGTGCCAGCAGGATATCCCGGAAGGCTGGCACCGGGGAGCTGTTTTTT.

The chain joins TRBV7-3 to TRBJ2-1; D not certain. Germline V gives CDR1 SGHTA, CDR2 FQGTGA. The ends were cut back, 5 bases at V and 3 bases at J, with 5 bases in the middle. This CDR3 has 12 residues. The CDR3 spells CASSRGYNEQFF. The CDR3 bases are TGTGCCAGCAGCCGCGGCTACAATGAGCAGTTCTTC.

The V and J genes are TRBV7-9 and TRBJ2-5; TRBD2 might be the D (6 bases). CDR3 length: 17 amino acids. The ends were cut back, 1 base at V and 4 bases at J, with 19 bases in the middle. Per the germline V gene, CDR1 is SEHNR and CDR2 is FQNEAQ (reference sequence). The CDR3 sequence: CASSLGRRDQPPETQYF. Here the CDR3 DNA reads TGTGCCAGCAGCTTAGGTCGGCGGGATCAACCCCCAGAGACCCAGTACTTC.

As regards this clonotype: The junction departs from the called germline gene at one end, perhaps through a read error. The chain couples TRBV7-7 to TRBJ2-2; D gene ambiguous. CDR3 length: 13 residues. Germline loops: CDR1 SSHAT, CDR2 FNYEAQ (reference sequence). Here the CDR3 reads CASSLQYTGELFF. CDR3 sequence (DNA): TGTGCTAGCAGCTTACAATACACCGGGGAGCTGTTTTTT. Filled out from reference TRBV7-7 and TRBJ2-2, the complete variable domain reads GAGVSQSPRYKVTKRGQDVTLRCDPISSHATLYWYQQALGQGPEFLTYFNYEAQPDKSGLPSDRFSAERPEGSISTLTIQRTEQRDSAMYRCASSLQYTGELFFGEGSRLTVL.

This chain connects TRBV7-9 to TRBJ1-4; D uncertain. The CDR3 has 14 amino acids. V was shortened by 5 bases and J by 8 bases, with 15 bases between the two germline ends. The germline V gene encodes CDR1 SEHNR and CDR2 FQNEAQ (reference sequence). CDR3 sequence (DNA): TGTGCCAGCAGCCAAGGGTACGAAAACGAAAAACTGTTTTTT. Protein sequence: CASSQGYENEKLFF.

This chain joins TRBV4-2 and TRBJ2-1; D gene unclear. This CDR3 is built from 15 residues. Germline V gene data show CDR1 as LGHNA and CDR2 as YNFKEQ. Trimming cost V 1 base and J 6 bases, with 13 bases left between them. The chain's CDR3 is CASSQVDLVSNEQFF. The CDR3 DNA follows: TGTGCCAGCAGCCAAGTCGATCTAGTTAGCAATGAGCAGTTCTTC.

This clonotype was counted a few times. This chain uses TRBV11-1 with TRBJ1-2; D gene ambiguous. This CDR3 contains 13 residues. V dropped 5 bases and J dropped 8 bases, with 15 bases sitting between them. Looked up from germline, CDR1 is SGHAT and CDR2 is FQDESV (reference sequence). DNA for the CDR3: TGTGCCAGCAGCGCTTATCCGATGGGCGGCTACACCTTC. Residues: CASSAYPMGGYTF.

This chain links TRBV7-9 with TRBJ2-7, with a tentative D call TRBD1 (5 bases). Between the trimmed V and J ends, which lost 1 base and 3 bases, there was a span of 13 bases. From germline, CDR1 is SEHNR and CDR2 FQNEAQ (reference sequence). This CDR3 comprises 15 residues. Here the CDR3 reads CASSLGQGNIYEQYF. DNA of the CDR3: TGTGCCAGCAGCTTAGGCCAGGGAAACATCTACGAGCAGTACTTC.

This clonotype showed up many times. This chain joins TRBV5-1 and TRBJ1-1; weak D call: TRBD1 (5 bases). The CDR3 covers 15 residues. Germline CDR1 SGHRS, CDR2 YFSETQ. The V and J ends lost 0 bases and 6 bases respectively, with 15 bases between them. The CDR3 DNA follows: TGCGCCAGCAGCTTGGCGGGACGAGACTTGGCTGAAGCTTTCTTT. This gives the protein CASSLAGRDLAEAFF.

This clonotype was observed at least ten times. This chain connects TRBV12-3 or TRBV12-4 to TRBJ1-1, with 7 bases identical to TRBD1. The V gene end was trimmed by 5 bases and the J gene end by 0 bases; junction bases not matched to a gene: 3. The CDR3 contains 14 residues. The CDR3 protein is CASSRGQMNTEAFF. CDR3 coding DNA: TGTGCCAGCAGTAGGGGACAGATGAACACTGAAGCTTTCTTT.

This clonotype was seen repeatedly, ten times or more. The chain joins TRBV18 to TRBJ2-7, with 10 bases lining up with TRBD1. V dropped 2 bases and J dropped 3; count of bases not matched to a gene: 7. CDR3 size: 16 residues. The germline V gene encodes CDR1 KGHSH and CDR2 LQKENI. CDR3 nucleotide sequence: TGTGCCAGCTCACCATCCTGGGGACAGGGGAACTACGAGCAGTACTTC. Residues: CASSPSWGQGNYEQYF.

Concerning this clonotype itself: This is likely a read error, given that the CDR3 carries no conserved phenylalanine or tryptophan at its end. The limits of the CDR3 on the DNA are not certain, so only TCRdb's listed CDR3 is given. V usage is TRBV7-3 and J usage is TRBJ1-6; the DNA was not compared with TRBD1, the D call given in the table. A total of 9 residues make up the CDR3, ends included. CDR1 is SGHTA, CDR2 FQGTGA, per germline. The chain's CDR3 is CASSPMTGR.